One T cell receptor (beta chain) is described in this entry. Here immunoSEQ multiplex PCR was the method, and the copy in TCRdb shows in-frame clones only, minus some. This sample has over 50,000 clones, with over 75% found just once. V was cut by 8 bases and J by 10 bases, with 20 bases left in between. Germline V gene data show CDR1 as LGHNA and CDR2 as YNFKEQ. The CDR3 has 13 residues. These data belong to a study of Tregs in tolerant kidney transplant recipients. The source is a human donor who received a combined kidney and bone marrow transplant. The sample in question was Tregs from blood, obtained before the transplant. The V call is TRBV4-2, the J call TRBJ1-1; a possible D gene is TRBD1 (6 bases). CDR3 sequence reads: CASGLQTAGAAFF. DNA of the CDR3: TGTGCCAGCGGACTACAAACGGCAGGGGCAGCTTTCTTT.